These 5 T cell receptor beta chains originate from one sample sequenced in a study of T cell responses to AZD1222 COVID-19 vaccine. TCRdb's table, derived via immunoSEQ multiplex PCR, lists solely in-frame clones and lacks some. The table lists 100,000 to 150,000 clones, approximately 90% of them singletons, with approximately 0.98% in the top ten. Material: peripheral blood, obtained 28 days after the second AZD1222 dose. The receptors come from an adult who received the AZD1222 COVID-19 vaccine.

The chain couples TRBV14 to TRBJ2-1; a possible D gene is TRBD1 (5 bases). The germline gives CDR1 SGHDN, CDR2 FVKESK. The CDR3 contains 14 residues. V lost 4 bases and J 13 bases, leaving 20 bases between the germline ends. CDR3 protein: CASSPSSADNEQFF. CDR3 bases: TGTGCCAGCAGCCCCTCCTCTGCGGACAACGAACAGTTCTTC.

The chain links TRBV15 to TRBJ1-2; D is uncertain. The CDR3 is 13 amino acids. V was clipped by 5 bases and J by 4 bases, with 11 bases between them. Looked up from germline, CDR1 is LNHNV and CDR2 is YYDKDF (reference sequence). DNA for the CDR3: TGTGCCACCAGCCCGCGACGGACCTATGGCTACACCTTC. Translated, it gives CATSPRRTYGYTF.

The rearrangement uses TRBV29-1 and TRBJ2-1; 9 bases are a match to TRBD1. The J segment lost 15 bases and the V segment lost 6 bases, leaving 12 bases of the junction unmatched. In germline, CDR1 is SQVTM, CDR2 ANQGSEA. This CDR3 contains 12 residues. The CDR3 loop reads CSVHTRDRVRFF. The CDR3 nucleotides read TGCAGCGTCCACACAAGGGACAGGGTGCGGTTCTTC.

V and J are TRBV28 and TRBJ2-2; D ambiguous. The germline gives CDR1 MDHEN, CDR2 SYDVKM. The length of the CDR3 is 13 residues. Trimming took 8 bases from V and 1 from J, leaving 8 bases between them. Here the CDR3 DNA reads TGTGCCAGCGGTCACAGGAACACCGGGGAGCTGTTTTTT. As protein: CASGHRNTGELFF. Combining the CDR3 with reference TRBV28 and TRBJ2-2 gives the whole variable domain DVKVTQSSRYLVKRTGEKVFLECVQDMDHENMFWYRQDPGLGLRLIYFSYDVKMKEKGDIPEGYSVSREKKERFSLILESASTNQTSMYLCASGHRNTGELFFGEGSRLTVL.

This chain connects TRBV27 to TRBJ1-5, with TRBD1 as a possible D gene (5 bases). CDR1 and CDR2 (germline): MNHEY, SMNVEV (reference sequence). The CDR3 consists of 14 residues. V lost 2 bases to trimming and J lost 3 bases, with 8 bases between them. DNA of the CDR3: TGTGCCAGCAGTTTAGGGGCGGACAATCAGCCCCAGCATTTT. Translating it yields CASSLGADNQPQHF.